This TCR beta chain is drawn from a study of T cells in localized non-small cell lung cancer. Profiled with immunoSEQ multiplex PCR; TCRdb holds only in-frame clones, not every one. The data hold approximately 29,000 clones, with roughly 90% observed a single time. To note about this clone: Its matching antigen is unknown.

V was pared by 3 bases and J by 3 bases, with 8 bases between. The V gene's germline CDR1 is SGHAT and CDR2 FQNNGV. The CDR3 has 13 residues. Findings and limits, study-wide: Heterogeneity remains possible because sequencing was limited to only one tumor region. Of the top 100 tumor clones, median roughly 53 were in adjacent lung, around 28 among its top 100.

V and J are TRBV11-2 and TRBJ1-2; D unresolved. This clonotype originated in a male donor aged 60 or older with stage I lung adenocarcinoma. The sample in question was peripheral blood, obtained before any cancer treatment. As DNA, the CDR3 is TGTGCCAGCAGCTTCACGGTAGACTATGGCTACACCTTC. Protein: CASSFTVDYGYTF.